A single sample gave rise to the 8 T cell receptor beta chains below, sequenced in a study of cytomegalovirus exposure and HLA in healthy donors. PCR was performed using 60 Vbeta and 13 Jbeta primers. The assay was immunoSEQ multiplex PCR, and TCRdb's table has in-frame clones only and misses some. The table includes 60,000 to 75,000 clones, approximately 80% detected once. Sequencing input: PBMCs. The receptors derive from a woman in her thirties in good health and CMV-seronegative.

The chain joins TRBV7-9 to TRBJ1-1; 9 bases agree with TRBD1. CDR3 length: 15 residues. V lost 0 bases and J lost 6; bases outside the gene matches: 5. Germline CDR1 and CDR2: SEHNR and FQNEAQ (reference sequence). The CDR3 is CASSLADRGIPEAFF. DNA of the CDR3: TGTGCCAGCAGCTTAGCCGACAGGGGGATCCCTGAAGCTTTCTTT.

The genes are TRBV7-2 and TRBJ2-1; D is possibly TRBD2 (6 bases). Between the trimmed V and J ends, which lost 0 bases and 0 bases, there was a span of 9 bases. This CDR3 contains 16 residues. From germline, CDR1 is SGHTA and CDR2 FQGNSA. Here the CDR3 reads CASSLAGGASYNEQFF. In nucleotides, the CDR3 is TGTGCCAGCAGCTTAGCCGGCGGGGCCTCCTACAATGAGCAGTTCTTC.

The chain joins TRBV7-2 to TRBJ1-2, with 12 nucleotides matching TRBD1. The CDR3 runs 15 residues. Germline V gene sequence: CDR1 SGHTA, CDR2 FQGNSA. J gave up 6 bases and V 3 bases, and 5 bases lay outside the gene matches. The CDR3 loop is CASSLGGTGGNGYTF. The CDR3 region has the DNA TGTGCCAGCAGCTTGGGAGGGACAGGGGGCAATGGCTACACCTTC.

The chain is built from TRBV29-1 and TRBJ1-1, with D perhaps TRBD1 (5 bases). Trimming removed 6 bases at V and 6 bases at J, with 17 bases between. Germline lookup yields CDR1 SQVTM and CDR2 ANQGSEA. This CDR3 is 13 amino acids long. DNA for the CDR3: TGCAGCGTCTCGGCCTCCGGAGGGGCTGAAGCTTTCTTT. Amino acid sequence: CSVSASGGAEAFF.

The J gene is TRBJ2-1, the V gene TRBV30; TRBD2 aligns across 8 bases. The CDR3 extends over 14 amino acids. V lost 5 bases to trimming and J lost 12 bases; unmatched junction nucleotides: 15. From germline, CDR1 is GTSNPN and CDR2 SVGIG (reference sequence). CDR3 coding DNA: TGTGCCTGGTCCTCGGGGGGGGAGGGCGGGGCGCAGTTCTTC. Its translation is CAWSSGGEGGAQFF.

This clone has only one observation. The chain combines TRBV10-3 with TRBJ2-1, with D maybe TRBD2 (5 bases). Germline lookup yields CDR1 ENHRY and CDR2 SYGVKD. The V end lost 8 bases, the J end lost 8 bases, and 16 bases lay between the germline ends. CDR3 length equals 13 residues. This chain's CDR3 is CAIGRLGSDEQFF. The CDR3 region has the DNA TGTGCCATCGGTAGACTGGGGAGTGATGAGCAGTTCTTC.

The V and J genes are TRBV11-3 and TRBJ1-2; 10 nucleotides agree with TRBD1. CDR3 size: 15 residues. The germline gives CDR1 SGHNT, CDR2 YENEEA. V was clipped by 5 bases and J by 2 bases; unmatched bases: 5. CDR3 DNA sequence: TGTGCCAGCAGCAGACAGGGGGCGAAGAACTATGGCTACACCTTC. Amino acid sequence: CASSRQGAKNYGYTF.

This chain uses TRBV19 with TRBJ1-1, with 10 nucleotides matching TRBD1. The germline gives CDR1 LNHDA, CDR2 SQIVND (reference sequence). V gave up 5 bases and J gave up 1 base; unmatched junction bases: 7. This CDR3 is 16 amino acids long. This CDR3 is CASSSRDRGRNTEAFF. Here the CDR3 DNA reads TGTGCCAGTAGTTCCAGGGACAGGGGAAGGAACACTGAAGCTTTCTTT.